This TCR beta chain originates from a study of Graves' ophthalmopathy and Graves' hyperthyroidism. This clonotype was detected many times. With 1 base removed from V and 3 bases from J, the gap between germline ends came to 10 bases. Germline CDR1 MNHNS, CDR2 SASEGT. The CDR3 contains 15 residues. TCR beta CDR3 regions were amplified from RNA transcripts. HTBI primers were employed in first-round RT-PCR, then a second-round multiplex PCR followed. TCRdb processed the multiplex PCR reads anew with MiXCR; each CDR3 protein has one entry. This sample has fewer than 650,000 distinct CDR3 sequences; over 20% occur once, and the top ten carry more than 5.5%.

V gene TRBV6-1 combines with J gene TRBJ1-5; D is unresolved. The sample comprised peripheral blood. This clonotype originated in a woman aged 18-29 years with stable Graves' hyperthyroidism. Some clones in this sample may be carry-over from other donors' samples. The CDR3 loop is CASSEGISVNQPQHF. CDR3 in DNA: TGTGCCAGCAGTGAAGGGATCAGTGTCAATCAGCCCCAGCATTTT.